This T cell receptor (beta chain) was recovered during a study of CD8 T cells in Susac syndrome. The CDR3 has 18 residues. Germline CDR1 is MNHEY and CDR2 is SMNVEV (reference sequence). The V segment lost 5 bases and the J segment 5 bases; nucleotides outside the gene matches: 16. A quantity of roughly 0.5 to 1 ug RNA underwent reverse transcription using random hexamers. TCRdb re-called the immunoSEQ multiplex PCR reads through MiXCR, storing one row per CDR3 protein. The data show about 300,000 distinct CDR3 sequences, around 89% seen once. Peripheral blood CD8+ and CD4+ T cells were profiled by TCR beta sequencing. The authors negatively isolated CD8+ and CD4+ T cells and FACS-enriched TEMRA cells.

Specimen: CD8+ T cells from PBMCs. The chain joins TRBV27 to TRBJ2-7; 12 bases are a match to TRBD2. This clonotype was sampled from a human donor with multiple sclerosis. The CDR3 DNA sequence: TGTGCCAGCAGTCCCCTAACTAGCGGGAGGCGTCCCGGGGACGAGCAGTACTTC. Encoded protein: CASSPLTSGRRPGDEQYF.